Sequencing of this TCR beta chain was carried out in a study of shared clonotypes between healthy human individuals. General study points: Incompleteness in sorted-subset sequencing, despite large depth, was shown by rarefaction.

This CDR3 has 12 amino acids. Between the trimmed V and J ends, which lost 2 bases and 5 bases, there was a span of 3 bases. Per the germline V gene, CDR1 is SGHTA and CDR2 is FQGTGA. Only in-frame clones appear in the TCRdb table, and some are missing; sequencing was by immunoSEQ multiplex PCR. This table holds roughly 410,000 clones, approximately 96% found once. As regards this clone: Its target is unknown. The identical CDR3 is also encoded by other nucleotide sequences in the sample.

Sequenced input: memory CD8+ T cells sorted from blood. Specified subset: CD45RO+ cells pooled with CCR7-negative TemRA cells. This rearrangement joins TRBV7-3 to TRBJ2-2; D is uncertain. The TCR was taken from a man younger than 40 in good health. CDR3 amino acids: CASSLGTGELFF. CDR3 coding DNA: TGTGCCAGCAGCTTAGGGACCGGGGAGCTGTTTTTT.